Listed below are T cell receptor beta chains from one sample, sequenced in a study of T cells after yellow fever vaccination. TCRdb itself ran the 5' RACE reads through MiXCR, one entry per CDR3 protein. The repertoire holds almost 600,000 distinct CDR3 sequences, with approximately 13% as singletons. The specimen comprised PBMCs, sampled on the day of the yellow fever booster vaccination. These receptor sequences come from a man younger than 40 who received the YFV17D yellow fever vaccine. The CDR3 runs from the conserved cysteine through the conserved F or W. Fields, in order: J gene, V gene, D gene, clone size, CDR3 protein, CDR3 DNA. D genes are given only for firm matches. Clone size appears in some rows only: once, few, many, or a class for an expanded clone.

>TRBJ1-1|TRBV30|TRBD1|few
CAWSAWTGVIGGNTEAFF
TGTGCCTGGAGTGCTTGGACAGGGGTCATTGGTGGGAACACTGAAGCTTTCTTT
>TRBJ2-7|TRBV5-6|TRBD2|few
CASLRNGGRYEQYF
TGTGCCAGCCTAAGGAACGGCGGGAGATACGAGCAGTACTTC
>TRBJ2-1|TRBV7-2|TRBD2|.
CASTKAAGVEGEQFF
TGTGCCAGCACCAAAGCAGCGGGAGTGGAGGGTGAGCAGTTCTTC
>TRBJ2-2|TRBV29-1|.|many
CSVRSSGELFF
TGCAGCGTTAGAAGCTCCGGGGAGCTGTTTTTT
>TRBJ2-2|TRBV6-2/TRBV6-3|TRBD1|once
CASSYGTGRATGELFF
TGTGCCAGCAGTTATGGGACAGGGCGAGCGACAGGGGAGCTGTTTTTT
>TRBJ1-1|TRBV6-2/TRBV6-3|.|.
CASSYSILGANTEAFF
TGTGCCAGCAGTTACTCGATTCTGGGGGCGAACACTGAAGCTTTCTTT
>TRBJ2-3|TRBV11-3|.|.
CASSDPGQNTQYF
TGTGCCAGCAGCGATCCGGGACAAAATACGCAGTATTTT
>TRBJ2-5|TRBV20-1|TRBD2|.
CSARDQAGGETQYF
TGCAGTGCTAGAGATCAGGCGGGAGGGGAGACCCAGTACTTC
>TRBJ2-2|TRBV12-3/TRBV12-4|.|few
CASRGGKNTGELFF
TGTGCCAGCAGGGGTGGAAAGAACACCGGGGAGCTGTTTTTT
>TRBJ2-5|TRBV12-3/TRBV12-4|TRBD2|few
CASSRRGLAGGPPLQTQYF
TGTGCCAGCAGCCGCCGTGGACTAGCGGGAGGGCCTCCCCTACAGACCCAGTACTTC
>TRBJ2-4|TRBV7-2|TRBD1|.
CASRGGPGYIQYF
TGTGCCAGCCGAGGGGGCCCAGGATACATTCAGTACTTC
>TRBJ2-7|TRBV28|.|.
CASSFRRDLNTYEQYF
TGTGCCAGCAGTTTCCGCAGGGACTTAAATACCTACGAGCAGTACTTC
>TRBJ1-1|TRBV12-3/TRBV12-4|.|.
CASSLSDHTEAFF
TGTGCCAGCAGTTTGTCGGATCACACTGAAGCTTTCTTT
>TRBJ2-5|TRBV21-1|.|.
CASSKVAGWGETQYF
TGTGCCAGCAGCAAAGTTGCGGGGTGGGGAGAGACCCAGTACTTC
>TRBJ2-7|TRBV7-6|.|many
CASSLVPGSGNEQYF
TGTGCCAGCAGCTTAGTGCCCGGGAGTGGGAACGAGCAGTACTTC
>TRBJ1-4|TRBV20-1|.|.
CSATNTNEKLFF
TGCAGTGCTACTAACACAAATGAAAAACTGTTTTTT
>TRBJ2-3|TRBV18|TRBD1|.
CASSHSSPGQIFVTDTQYF
TGTGCCAGCTCACACTCTTCCCCGGGACAGATTTTCGTTACAGATACGCAGTATTTT
>TRBJ2-1|TRBV20-1|.|few
CSASYREARGSSYNEQFF
TGCAGTGCTAGTTACCGGGAGGCCAGGGGTAGCTCCTACAATGAGCAGTTCTTC
>TRBJ2-1|TRBV12-5|.|.
CASGFQVGEQFF
TGTGCTAGTGGTTTTCAAGTAGGTGAGCAGTTCTTC
>TRBJ2-5|TRBV10-2|TRBD2|many
CASRKTSGLTQETQYF
TGCGCCAGCAGGAAGACTAGCGGCCTAACCCAAGAGACCCAGTACTTC
>TRBJ1-1|TRBV6-5|.|few
CASSSRRGLNTEAFF
TGTGCCAGCAGTTCCCGACGAGGGCTAAACACTGAAGCTTTCTTT
>TRBJ2-4|TRBV25-1|.|few
CASSEPGQGTAKNIQYF
TGTGCCAGCAGTGAACCGGGTCAGGGAACAGCCAAAAACATTCAGTACTTC
>TRBJ2-1|TRBV4-3|.|.
CASSRDLTSYNEQFF
TGCGCCAGCAGCCGGGACCTGACCTCCTACAATGAGCAGTTCTTC
>TRBJ2-1|TRBV20-1|TRBD2|.
CSAIAGPSYNEQFF
TGCAGTGCTATAGCGGGGCCCTCCTACAATGAGCAGTTCTTC
>TRBJ1-5|TRBV6-2/TRBV6-3|TRBD1|few
CASSGTGGQQPQHF
TGTGCCAGCAGTGGGACAGGGGGCCAGCAGCCCCAGCATTTT
>TRBJ1-4|TRBV28|.|.
CASIAGSPNEKLFF
TGTGCCAGCATCGCGGGCAGCCCGAATGAAAAACTGTTTTTT
>TRBJ2-1|TRBV11-1|.|.
CASSLGTPLDYPVGAEQFF
TGTGCCAGCAGCTTAGGGACTCCCCTTGACTATCCAGTCGGGGCTGAGCAGTTCTTC
>TRBJ1-4|TRBV20-1|.|few
CSALDGDEKLFF
TGCAGTGCCCTGGACGGGGATGAAAAACTGTTTTTT
>TRBJ2-1|TRBV6-4|.|.
CASSELIYNEQFF
TGTGCCAGCAGTGAATTAATTTACAATGAGCAGTTCTTC
>TRBJ2-1|TRBV6-6|.|.
CASYIGSYNEQFF
TGTGCCAGCTACATCGGGTCTTACAATGAGCAGTTCTTC
>TRBJ1-2|TRBV5-5|TRBD1|few
CASSETDRGRGYTF
TGTGCCAGCAGCGAGACCGACAGGGGACGGGGCTACACCTTC
>TRBJ2-3|TRBV7-2|.|few
CASNQADTQYF
TGTGCCAGCAACCAGGCAGATACGCAGTATTTT
>TRBJ2-2|TRBV12-3/TRBV12-4|.|many
CASSSGTGELFF
TGTGCCAGCAGTTCTGGCACCGGGGAGCTGTTTTTT
>TRBJ2-3|TRBV20-1|TRBD2|few
CSARELAGGRTQYF
TGCAGTGCTAGAGAACTAGCGGGAGGGCGAACGCAGTATTTT
>TRBJ2-7|TRBV7-8|.|.
CASSLAVTGAYEQYF
TGTGCCAGCAGCTTAGCTGTGACAGGAGCCTACGAGCAGTACTTC
>TRBJ2-7|TRBV15|TRBD2|few
CATSRDWGGSYEQYF
TGTGCCACCAGCAGAGATTGGGGCGGGAGCTACGAGCAGTACTTC
>TRBJ2-7|TRBV5-1|.|few
CASSFSSASYEQYF
TGCGCCAGCAGCTTTTCTAGCGCCTCCTACGAGCAGTACTTC
>TRBJ2-5|TRBV24-1|.|few
CATSDWETQYF
TGTGCCACCAGTGATTGGGAGACCCAGTACTTC
>TRBJ2-1|TRBV20-1|TRBD2|few
CSTRRGGREQFF
TGCAGCACCCGTCGGGGAGGGCGTGAGCAGTTCTTC
>TRBJ2-5|TRBV6-1|.|.
CASRPLQDGFGETQYF
TGTGCCAGCAGACCCCTTCAGGATGGTTTCGGGGAGACCCAGTACTTC
>TRBJ1-1|TRBV11-1|TRBD1|many
CASSLSSLKQGLFTEAFF
TGTGCCAGCAGCTTAAGTTCGCTCAAACAGGGGCTATTCACTGAAGCTTTCTTT
>TRBJ1-4|TRBV5-1|TRBD1|few
CASSLGQGTNEKLFF
TGCGCCAGCAGCTTGGGACAGGGGACTAATGAAAAACTGTTTTTT
>TRBJ2-5|TRBV20-1|TRBD1|few
CSARARTGKETQYF
TGCAGTGCTAGAGCGAGGACAGGGAAAGAGACCCAGTACTTC